This T cell receptor beta chain was recorded in a study of immune evolution from preneoplasia to lung adenocarcinoma. The repertoire was sequenced with immunoSEQ multiplex PCR; TCRdb's copy has only in-frame clones and lacks some. The sample holds 2,000 to 2,500 clones, more than 60% seen once. Per the germline V gene, CDR1 is KGHSH and CDR2 is LQKENI. Trimming took 3 bases from V and 3 from J, leaving 15 bases between them. The CDR3 length is 15 residues. Between about 2014 and 2018, patients underwent resection in Japan or China. Histologic diagnosis was independently verified by two lung pathologists.

V is TRBV18 and J is TRBJ2-7; tentatively, D is TRBD1 (5 bases). The material sequenced was FFPE minimally invasive lung adenocarcinoma tissue. The sequence derives from a person in their sixties or seventies with lung adenocarcinoma. The CDR3 DNA reads TGTGCCAGCTCACCGGGGATGGACACCTACTACGAGCAGTACTTC. This gives the protein CASSPGMDTYYEQYF.